This TCR beta chain is from a study of cytomegalovirus exposure and HLA in healthy donors. The PCR employed 60 Vbeta primers together with 13 Jbeta primers. This table comes from immunoSEQ multiplex PCR, and its TCRdb copy is limited to in-frame clones, with some not included. In the table there are under 200,000 clones, 60% to 80% of which are singletons. This CDR3 has 14 residues. Germline CDR1 is SGHDT and CDR2 is YYEEEE. Trimming stripped 4 bases from V and 4 bases from J, with 14 bases between. This clone came up once. The clonotype comes from a man in his forties or fifties in good health and CMV-seropositive. This chain connects TRBV5-6 to TRBJ2-5; D remains unclear. Source material: PBMCs. Written as DNA, the CDR3 is TGTGCCAGCAGCCTGACATCCCCTGTAGAGACCCAGTACTTC. It translates to CASSLTSPVETQYF.